The 15 T cell receptor beta chains reported below all come from one sample, sequenced in a study of CD8+CD57+ T cells in acquired aplastic anemia. Patients sequenced had flow cytometry evidence of CD8+CD57+ cell expansion. Genomic DNA, the template, was used for profiling of the TCR beta VDJ and CDR3. TCRdb called the reads again in MiXCR, with one record for every CDR3 protein. The sample consists of approximately 190,000 distinct CDR3 sequences, less than 60% of them appearing once. Sequenced: sorted CD4+, CD8+, or CD8+CD57+ T cells (not recorded which) from PBMCs. The receptors stem from a human donor with aplastic anemia.

This clonotype was recorded many times. It may be a read error: a sequence one base away is much more abundant. The CDR3 bases are TGTGCCAGCAGCCGCCTGGGCAATGAGCAGTTCTTC. This codes for CASSRLGNEQFF. This chain joins TRBV28 and TRBJ2-1; D not certain. Deletions cut 6 bases from V and 6 bases from J, with 9 bases between. Germline CDR1 reads MDHEN; CDR2 reads SYDVKM. This CDR3 is built from 12 residues. The full variable domain, its missing parts supplied by reference TRBV28 and TRBJ2-1, is DVKVTQSSRYLVKRTGEKVFLECVQDMDHENMFWYRQDPGLGLRLIYFSYDVKMKEKGDIPEGYSVSREKKERFSLILESASTNQTSMYLCASSRLGNEQFFGPGTRLTVL.

This clonotype appeared a few times. This rearrangement joins TRBV24-1 to TRBJ2-5, with TRBD1 identical over 7 bases. The CDR3 extends over 15 amino acids. The trim removed 2 bases at V and 3 bases at J, leaving 5 bases unmatched. From germline, CDR1 is KGHDR and CDR2 SFDVKD. In nucleotides, the CDR3 is TGTGCCACCAGTGATTGGTTGGGGACAGAAGAGACCCAGTACTTC. This codes for CATSDWLGTEETQYF.

The chain has TRBV2 and TRBJ2-1; D call uncertain. V was cut by 6 bases and J by 5 bases, with 14 bases left in between. Germline V CDR1 and CDR2: SNHLY, FYNNEI. The CDR3 runs 14 residues. The CDR3 sequence: CASRDGSRHNEQFF. CDR3 sequence (DNA): TGTGCCAGCAGGGACGGGTCTCGACACAATGAGCAGTTCTTC. Variable domain in full (rest from reference TRBV2 and TRBJ2-1): EPEVTQTPSHQVTQMGQEVILRCVPISNHLYFYWYRQILGQKVEFLVSFYNNEISEKSEIFDDQFSVERPDGSNFTLKIRSTKLEDSAMYFCASRDGSRHNEQFFGPGTRLTVL.

The chain uses TRBV7-2 and TRBJ2-7, with D possibly called TRBD1 or TRBD2 (5 bases each). The V end lost 5 bases, the J end lost 7 bases, and 18 bases lay between the germline ends. This CDR3 comprises 14 residues. Germline V gene data show CDR1 as SGHTA and CDR2 as FQGNSA. The CDR3 is CASSPGTGFGEQYF. Here the CDR3 DNA reads TGTGCCAGCAGCCCTGGGACCGGCTTCGGTGAGCAGTACTTC.

The chain recombines TRBV6-1 with TRBJ2-7, with TRBD1 matching 8 bases. J gave up 3 bases and V 6 bases, and 13 bases lay outside the gene matches. The germline gives CDR1 MNHNS, CDR2 SASEGT. CDR3 length: 16 amino acids. CDR3 coding DNA: TGTGCCAGCAGCCCCGAAGGGACAGGAGGAATCTACGAGCAGTACTTC. As protein: CASSPEGTGGIYEQYF.

This clonotype showed up just a few times. Since a much larger clone is just one base distant, this may be a read error. V and J are TRBV10-3 and TRBJ2-1, with 7 positions matching TRBD2. This CDR3 comprises 13 residues. CDR1 is ENHRY and CDR2 is SYGVKD in the germline V gene. With 6 bases clipped from V and 8 bases from J, the junction kept 7 bases outside the gene matches. The CDR3 region has the DNA TGTGCCATCAGCCCATGGGGGGGAGATGAGCAGTTCTTC. Translated, it gives CAISPWGGDEQFF.

The chain employs TRBV6-1 and TRBJ2-4; no clear D gene. Germline loops: CDR1 MNHNS, CDR2 SASEGT. This CDR3 has 14 residues. With 6 bases removed from V and 6 bases from J, the gap between germline ends came to 15 bases. The CDR3 sequence: CASSPVETGNIQYF. In DNA, the CDR3 is TGTGCCAGCAGCCCCGTGGAAACTGGAAACATTCAGTACTTC.

Ten or more counts support this clonotype. The chain combines TRBV19 with TRBJ2-2; weak D call: TRBD2 (6 bases). From germline, CDR1 is LNHDA and CDR2 SQIVND (reference sequence). The germline V and J ends were trimmed by 5 bases and 4 bases, with 17 bases remaining between them. The CDR3 has 16 amino acids. Written as DNA, the CDR3 is TGTGCCAGTAGTCCTTGGGGGGAGGTATTCACCGGGGAGCTGTTTTTT. Translated: CASSPWGEVFTGELFF.

Of note for this clonotype: At one boundary the junction diverges from the germline segment, which might be a read error. The chain recombines TRBV2 with TRBJ2-7; 7 bases are shared with TRBD2. The CDR3 length is 12 residues. CDR1 is SNHLY and CDR2 is FYNNEI in the germline V gene. The CDR3 DNA sequence: TGTGCCAGCAGTCTCACACTAGCGCCGTTATTCTTC. This codes for CASSLTLAPLFF.

The rearrangement links TRBV11-3 to TRBJ1-1; D call uncertain. The CDR3 length is 15 residues. V dropped 4 bases and J dropped 1 base, with 13 bases sitting between them. The V gene's germline CDR1 is SGHNT and CDR2 YENEEA. The CDR3 coding sequence is TGTGCCAGCAGCTCCGAAGTCAGTTGGAACACTGAAGCTTTCTTT. Its protein is CASSSEVSWNTEAFF.

The table lists this clonotype with a few counts. This chain links TRBV2 with TRBJ2-1; D possibly corresponds to TRBD1 (6 bases). Germline assignment: CDR1 SNHLY and CDR2 FYNNEI. CDR3 length: 12 amino acids. V was cut by 10 bases and J by 6 bases, with 13 bases left in between. CDR3 DNA: TGTGCCATCTCGGACAGTGCCAATGAGCAGTTCTTC. This translates into CAISDSANEQFF.

Written as DNA, the CDR3 is TGTGCCAGCACCCCCACGGCGGGAGAGGAGACCCAGTACTTC. Translation: CASTPTAGEETQYF. The gene calls are TRBV12-3 or TRBV12-4 and TRBJ2-5; 7 bases agree with TRBD2. Trimming took 7 bases from V and 5 from J; bases not matched to a gene: 10. The CDR3 runs to 14 residues.

The CDR3 is CASSSRAAEGYEQYF. The CDR3 DNA follows: TGTGCCAGCAGCTCCCGGGCCGCGGAAGGCTACGAGCAGTACTTC. The rearrangement joins TRBV7-2 to TRBJ2-7; D gene uncertain. This CDR3 region has 15 residues. The germline V gene has CDR1 SGHTA and CDR2 FQGNSA. The V gene lost 4 bases and the J gene lost 3 bases, with 16 bases spanning the gap.

This clonotype was recorded many times. The V call is TRBV7-2, the J call TRBJ1-5; D uncertain. The CDR3 spans 16 residues. The germline gives CDR1 SGHTA, CDR2 FQGNSA. V dropped 5 bases and J dropped 6 bases, with 20 bases sitting between them. The CDR3 is CASSTQTGIAGQPQHF. CDR3 coding DNA: TGTGCCAGCAGCACGCAAACTGGGATAGCCGGTCAGCCCCAGCATTTT.

The genes are TRBV4-3 and TRBJ1-5; TRBD1 aligns across 8 bases. Germline V CDR1 and CDR2: LGHNA, YSLEER. V lost 3 bases and J lost 4; bases outside the gene matches: 5. There are 15 residues in the CDR3. The CDR3 coding sequence is TGCGCCAGCAGCCACGTAACAGGGGGTAATCAGCCCCAGCATTTT. Translating gives CASSHVTGGNQPQHF.